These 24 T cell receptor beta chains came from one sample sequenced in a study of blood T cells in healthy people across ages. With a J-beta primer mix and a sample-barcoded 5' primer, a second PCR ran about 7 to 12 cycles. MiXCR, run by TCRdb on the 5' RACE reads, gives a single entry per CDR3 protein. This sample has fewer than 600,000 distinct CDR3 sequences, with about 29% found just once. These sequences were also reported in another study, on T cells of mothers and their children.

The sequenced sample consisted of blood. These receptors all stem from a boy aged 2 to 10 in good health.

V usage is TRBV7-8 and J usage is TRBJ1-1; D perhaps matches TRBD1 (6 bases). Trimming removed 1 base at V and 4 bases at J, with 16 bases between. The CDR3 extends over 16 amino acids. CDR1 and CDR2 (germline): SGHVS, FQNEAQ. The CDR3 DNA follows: TGTGCCAGCAGCTTAGTTGGCAGGGGCCGGGGCACTGAAGCTTTCTTT. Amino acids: CASSLVGRGRGTEAFF.

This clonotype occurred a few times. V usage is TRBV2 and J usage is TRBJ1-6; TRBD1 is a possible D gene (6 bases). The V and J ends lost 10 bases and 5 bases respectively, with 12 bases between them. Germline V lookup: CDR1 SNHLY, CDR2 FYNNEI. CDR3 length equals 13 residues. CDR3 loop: CATNREDNSPLHF. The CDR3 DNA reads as TGTGCCACCAACAGGGAGGATAATTCACCCCTCCACTTT.

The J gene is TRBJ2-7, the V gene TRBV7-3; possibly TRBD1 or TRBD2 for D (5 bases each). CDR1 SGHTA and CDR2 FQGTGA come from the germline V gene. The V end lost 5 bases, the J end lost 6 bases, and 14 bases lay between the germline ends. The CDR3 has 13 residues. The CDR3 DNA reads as TGTGCCAGCAGCCGGGGACCGTCCAGCGAGCAGTACTTC. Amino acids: CASSRGPSSEQYF.

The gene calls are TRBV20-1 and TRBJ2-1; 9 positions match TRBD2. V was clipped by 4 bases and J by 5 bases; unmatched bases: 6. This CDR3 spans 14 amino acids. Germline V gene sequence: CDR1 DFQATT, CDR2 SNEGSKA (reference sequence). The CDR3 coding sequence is TGCAGTGCTAAGCCGGGACTAGCTAACAATGAGCAGTTCTTC. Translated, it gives CSAKPGLANNEQFF.

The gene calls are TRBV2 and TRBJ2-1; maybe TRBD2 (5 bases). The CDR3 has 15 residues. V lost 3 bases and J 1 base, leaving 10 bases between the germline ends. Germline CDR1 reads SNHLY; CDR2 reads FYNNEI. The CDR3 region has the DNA TGTGCCAGCAGTGATCCGGGGAGATCCTACAATGAGCAGTTCTTC. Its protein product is CASSDPGRSYNEQFF.

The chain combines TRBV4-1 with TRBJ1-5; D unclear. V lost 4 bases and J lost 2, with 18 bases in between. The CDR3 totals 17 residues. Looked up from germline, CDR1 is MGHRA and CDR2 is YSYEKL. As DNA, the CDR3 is TGCGCCAGCAGCCTAGGTCAGCAACTCATCCGCAATCAGCCCCAGCATTTT. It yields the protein CASSLGQQLIRNQPQHF.

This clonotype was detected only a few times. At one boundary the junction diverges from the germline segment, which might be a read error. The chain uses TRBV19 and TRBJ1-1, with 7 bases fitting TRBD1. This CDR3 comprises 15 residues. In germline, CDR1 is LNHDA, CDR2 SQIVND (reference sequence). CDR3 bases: TGTGCTAGTAGTACCACAGGGGTGGAGAACACTGAAGCTTTCTTT. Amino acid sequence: CASSTTGVENTEAFF.

The CDR3 is CASSKRAGAGTGELFF. CDR3 DNA sequence: TGTGCCAGCAGTAAGAGAGCGGGGGCCGGGACCGGGGAGCTGTTTTTT. The genes are TRBV11-3 and TRBJ2-2; TRBD2 matches 8 bases. The CDR3 extends over 16 amino acids. Germline CDR1 is SGHNT and CDR2 is YENEEA. Trimming took 6 bases from V and 5 from J; bases not matched to a gene: 11. Together with reference TRBV11-3 and TRBJ2-2, the CDR3 gives the full variable domain: EAGVVQSPRYKIIEKKQPVAFWCNPISGHNTLYWYLQNLGQGPELLIRYENEEAVDDSQLPKDRFSAERLKGVDSTLKIQPAELGDSAVYLCASSKRAGAGTGELFFGEGSRLTVL.

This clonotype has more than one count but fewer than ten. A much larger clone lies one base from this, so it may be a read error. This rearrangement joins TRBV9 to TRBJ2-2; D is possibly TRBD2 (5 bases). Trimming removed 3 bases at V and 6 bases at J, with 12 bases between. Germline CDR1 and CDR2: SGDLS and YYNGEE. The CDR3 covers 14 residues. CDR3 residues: CASSGAGYSGELFF. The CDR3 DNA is TGTGCCAGCAGCGGGGCGGGCTACTCCGGGGAGCTGTTTTTT.

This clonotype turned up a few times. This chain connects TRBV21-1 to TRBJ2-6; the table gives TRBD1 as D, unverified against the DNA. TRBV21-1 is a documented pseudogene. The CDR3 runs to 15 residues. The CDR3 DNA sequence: TGTGCCAGCCCGTTTCGGGGGCCAGGGGCCAACGTCCTGACTTTC. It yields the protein CASPFRGPGANVLTF.

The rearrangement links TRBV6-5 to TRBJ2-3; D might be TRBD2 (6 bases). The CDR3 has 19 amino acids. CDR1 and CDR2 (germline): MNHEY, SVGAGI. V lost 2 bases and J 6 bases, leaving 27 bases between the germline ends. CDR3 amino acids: CASSYTPPARRGRLDTQYF. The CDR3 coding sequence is TGTGCCAGCAGTTACACACCCCCGGCAAGGAGGGGCCGCTTGGATACGCAGTATTTT.

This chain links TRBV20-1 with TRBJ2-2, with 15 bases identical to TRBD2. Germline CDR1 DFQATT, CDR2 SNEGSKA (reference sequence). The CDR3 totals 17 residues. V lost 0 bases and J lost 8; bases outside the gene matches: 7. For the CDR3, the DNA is TGCAGTGCTAGAGATACGGGACTAGCGGGAGGAAGGGGGGAGCTGTTTTTT. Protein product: CSARDTGLAGGRGELFF.

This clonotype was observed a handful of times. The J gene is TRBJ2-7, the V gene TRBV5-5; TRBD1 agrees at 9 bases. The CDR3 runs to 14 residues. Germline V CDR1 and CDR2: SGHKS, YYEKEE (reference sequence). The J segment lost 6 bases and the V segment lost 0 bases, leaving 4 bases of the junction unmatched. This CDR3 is CASSLVRTGAEQYF. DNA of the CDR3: TGTGCCAGCAGCTTGGTACGGACAGGGGCCGAGCAGTACTTC. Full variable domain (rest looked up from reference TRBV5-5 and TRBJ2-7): DAGVTQSPTHLIKTRGQQVTLRCSPISGHKSVSWYQQVLGQGPQFIFQYYEKEERGRGNFPDRFSARQFPNYSSELNVNALLLGDSALYLCASSLVRTGAEQYFGPGTRLTVT.

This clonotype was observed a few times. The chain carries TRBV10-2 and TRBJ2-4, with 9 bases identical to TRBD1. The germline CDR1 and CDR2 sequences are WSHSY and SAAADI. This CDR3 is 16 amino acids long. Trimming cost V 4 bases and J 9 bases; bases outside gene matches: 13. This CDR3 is CASSGYRQGVGGIQYF. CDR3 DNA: TGCGCCAGCAGTGGATATCGACAGGGGGTGGGGGGCATTCAGTACTTC.

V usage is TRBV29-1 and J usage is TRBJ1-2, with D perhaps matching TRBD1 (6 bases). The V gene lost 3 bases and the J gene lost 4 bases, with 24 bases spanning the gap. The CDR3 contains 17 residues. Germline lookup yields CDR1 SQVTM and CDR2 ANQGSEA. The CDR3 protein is CSVESEGRDTRAYGYTF. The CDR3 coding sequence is TGCAGCGTTGAGAGTGAGGGACGGGACACCAGGGCCTATGGCTACACCTTC.

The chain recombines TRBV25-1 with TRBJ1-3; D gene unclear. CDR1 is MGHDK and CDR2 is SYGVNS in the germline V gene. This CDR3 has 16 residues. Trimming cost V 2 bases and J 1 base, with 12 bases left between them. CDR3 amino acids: CASSERVPHSGNTIYF. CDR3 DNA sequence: TGTGCCAGCAGTGAACGGGTCCCGCATTCTGGAAACACCATATATTTT. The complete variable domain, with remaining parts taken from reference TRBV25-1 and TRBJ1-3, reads EADIYQTPRYLVIGTGKKITLECSQTMGHDKMYWYQQDPGMELHLIHYSYGVNSTEKGDLSSESTVSRIRTEHFPLTLESARPSHTSQYLCASSERVPHSGNTIYFGEGSWLTVV.

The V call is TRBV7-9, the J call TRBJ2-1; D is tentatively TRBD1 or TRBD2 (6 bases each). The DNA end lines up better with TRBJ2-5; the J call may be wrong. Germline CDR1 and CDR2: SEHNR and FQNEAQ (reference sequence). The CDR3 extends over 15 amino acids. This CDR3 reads CASSLVGGRGETQYF. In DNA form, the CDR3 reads TGTGCCAGCAGCTTAGTAGGGGGGCGTGGAGAGACCCAGTACTTC.

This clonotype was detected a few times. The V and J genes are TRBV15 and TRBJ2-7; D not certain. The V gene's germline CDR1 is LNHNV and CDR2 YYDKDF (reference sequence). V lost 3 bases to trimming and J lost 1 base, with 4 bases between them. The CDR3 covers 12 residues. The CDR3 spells CATSRMSYEQYF. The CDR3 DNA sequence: TGTGCCACCAGCAGGATGTCCTACGAGCAGTACTTC.

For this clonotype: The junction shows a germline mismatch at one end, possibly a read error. CDR3 DNA sequence: TGTGCCAGCAGTTACTCGATAGCCGGATTAGCCAAAAACATTCAGTGCTTC. It codes for CASSYSIAGLAKNIQCF. This rearrangement joins TRBV6-5 to TRBJ2-4; no definite D call. The CDR3 runs to 17 residues. Germline V lookup: CDR1 MNHEY, CDR2 SVGAGI.

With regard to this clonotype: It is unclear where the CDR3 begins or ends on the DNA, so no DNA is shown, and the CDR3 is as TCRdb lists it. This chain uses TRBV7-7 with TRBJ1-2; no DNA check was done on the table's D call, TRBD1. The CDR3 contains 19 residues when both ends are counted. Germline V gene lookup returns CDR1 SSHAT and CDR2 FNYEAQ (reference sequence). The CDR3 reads CASSLEVRSWGRGINGYAF.

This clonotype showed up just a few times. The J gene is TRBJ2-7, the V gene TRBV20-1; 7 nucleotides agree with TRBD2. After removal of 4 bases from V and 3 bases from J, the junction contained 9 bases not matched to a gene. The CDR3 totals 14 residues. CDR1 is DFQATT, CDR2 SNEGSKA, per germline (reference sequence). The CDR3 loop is CSAKSGLGVYEQYF. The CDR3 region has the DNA TGCAGTGCTAAAAGCGGACTAGGGGTCTACGAGCAGTACTTC.

CDR3 amino acids: CASSLVASGTGDEQFF. The CDR3 DNA sequence: TGTGCCAGCAGCTTAGTAGCTAGCGGGACCGGTGATGAGCAGTTCTTC. The chain joins TRBV7-8 to TRBJ2-1; the match to TRBD2 covers 9 bases. The junction had 9 bases not matched to a gene; V was cut back by 1 base and J by 8 bases. Germline V gene lookup returns CDR1 SGHVS and CDR2 FQNEAQ. The CDR3 extends over 16 amino acids.

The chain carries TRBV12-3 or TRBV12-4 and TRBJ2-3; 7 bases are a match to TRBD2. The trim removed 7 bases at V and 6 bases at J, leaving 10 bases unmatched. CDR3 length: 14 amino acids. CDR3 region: CASTSGGFVDTQYF. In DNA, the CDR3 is TGTGCCAGCACCTCCGGGGGGTTCGTCGATACGCAGTATTTT.

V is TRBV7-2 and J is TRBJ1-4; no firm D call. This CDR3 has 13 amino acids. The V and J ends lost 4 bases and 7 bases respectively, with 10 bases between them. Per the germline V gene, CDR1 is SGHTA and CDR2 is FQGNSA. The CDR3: CASSSGRTEKLFF. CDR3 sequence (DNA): TGTGCCAGCAGCTCCGGACGGACTGAAAAACTGTTTTTT.